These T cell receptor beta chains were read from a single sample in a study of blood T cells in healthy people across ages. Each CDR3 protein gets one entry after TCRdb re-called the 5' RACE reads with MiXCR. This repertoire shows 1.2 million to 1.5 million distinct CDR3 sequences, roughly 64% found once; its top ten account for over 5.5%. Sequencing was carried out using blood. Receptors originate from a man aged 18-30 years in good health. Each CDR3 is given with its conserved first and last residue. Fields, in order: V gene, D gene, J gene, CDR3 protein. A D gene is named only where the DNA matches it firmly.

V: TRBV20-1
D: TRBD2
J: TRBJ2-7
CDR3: CSARTGTSFYEQYF

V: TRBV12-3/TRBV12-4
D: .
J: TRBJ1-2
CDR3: CASSFSAGAAGGYTF

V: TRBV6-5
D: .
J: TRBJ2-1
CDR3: CASSYDGDSYNEQFF

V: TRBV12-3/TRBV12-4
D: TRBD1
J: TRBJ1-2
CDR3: CASSVWGGKTGGHGYTF

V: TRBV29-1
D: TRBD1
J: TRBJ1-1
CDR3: CSVRQGMYTEAFF

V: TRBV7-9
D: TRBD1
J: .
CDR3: CASSSKGAGEQYF

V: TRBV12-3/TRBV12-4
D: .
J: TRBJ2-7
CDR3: CASSLGGRHSYEQYF

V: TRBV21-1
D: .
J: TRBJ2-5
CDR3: CASSKGKSFGGEKTQYF

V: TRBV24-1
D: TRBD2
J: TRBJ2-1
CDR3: CATSDPGLAGSNEQFF

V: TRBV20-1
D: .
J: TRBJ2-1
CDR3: CSARGSTAYNEQFF

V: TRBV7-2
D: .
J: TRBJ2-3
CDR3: CASSYGVGVTQYF

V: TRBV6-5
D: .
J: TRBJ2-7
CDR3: CASKSSGDEQYF

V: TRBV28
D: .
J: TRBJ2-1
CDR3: CASKEWDYNEQFF

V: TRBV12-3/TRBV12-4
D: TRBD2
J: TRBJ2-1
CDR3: CASSFLGLAGDNEQFF

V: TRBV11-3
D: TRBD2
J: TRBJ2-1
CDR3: CASSSRGVGLAGTNEQFF

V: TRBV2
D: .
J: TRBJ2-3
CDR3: CASTPPAVRDTQYF